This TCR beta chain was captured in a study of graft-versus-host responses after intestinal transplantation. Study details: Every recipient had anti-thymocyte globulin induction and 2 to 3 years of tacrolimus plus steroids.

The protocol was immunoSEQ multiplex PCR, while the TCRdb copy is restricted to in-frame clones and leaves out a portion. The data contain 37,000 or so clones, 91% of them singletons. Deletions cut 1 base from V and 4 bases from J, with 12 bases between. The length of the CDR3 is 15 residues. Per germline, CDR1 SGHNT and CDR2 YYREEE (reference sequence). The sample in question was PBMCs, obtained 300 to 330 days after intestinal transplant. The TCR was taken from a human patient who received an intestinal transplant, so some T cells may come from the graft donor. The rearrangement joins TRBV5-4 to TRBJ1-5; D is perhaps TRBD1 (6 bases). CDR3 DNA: TGTGCCAGCAGCTTGATGGACAGACCTAATCAGCCCCAGCATTTT. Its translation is CASSLMDRPNQPQHF. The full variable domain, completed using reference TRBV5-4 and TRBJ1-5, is ETGVTQSPTHLIKTRGQQVTLRCSSQSGHNTVSWYQQALGQGPQFIFQYYREEENGRGNFPPRFSGLQFPNYSSELNVNALELDDSALYLCASSLMDRPNQPQHFGDGTRLSIL.